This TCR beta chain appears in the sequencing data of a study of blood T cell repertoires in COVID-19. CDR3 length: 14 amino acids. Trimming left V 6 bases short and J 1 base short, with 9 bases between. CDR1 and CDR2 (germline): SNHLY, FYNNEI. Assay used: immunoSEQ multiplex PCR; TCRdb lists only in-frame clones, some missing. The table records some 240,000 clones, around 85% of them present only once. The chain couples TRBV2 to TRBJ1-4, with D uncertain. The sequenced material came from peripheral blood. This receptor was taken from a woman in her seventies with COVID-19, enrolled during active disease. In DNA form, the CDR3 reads TGTGCCAGCAGCCGAGGAATAACTAATGAAAAACTGTTTTTT. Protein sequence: CASSRGITNEKLFF. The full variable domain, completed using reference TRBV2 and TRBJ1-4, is EPEVTQTPSHQVTQMGQEVILRCVPISNHLYFYWYRQILGQKVEFLVSFYNNEISEKSEIFDDQFSVERPDGSNFTLKIRSTKLEDSAMYFCASSRGITNEKLFFGSGTQLSVL.